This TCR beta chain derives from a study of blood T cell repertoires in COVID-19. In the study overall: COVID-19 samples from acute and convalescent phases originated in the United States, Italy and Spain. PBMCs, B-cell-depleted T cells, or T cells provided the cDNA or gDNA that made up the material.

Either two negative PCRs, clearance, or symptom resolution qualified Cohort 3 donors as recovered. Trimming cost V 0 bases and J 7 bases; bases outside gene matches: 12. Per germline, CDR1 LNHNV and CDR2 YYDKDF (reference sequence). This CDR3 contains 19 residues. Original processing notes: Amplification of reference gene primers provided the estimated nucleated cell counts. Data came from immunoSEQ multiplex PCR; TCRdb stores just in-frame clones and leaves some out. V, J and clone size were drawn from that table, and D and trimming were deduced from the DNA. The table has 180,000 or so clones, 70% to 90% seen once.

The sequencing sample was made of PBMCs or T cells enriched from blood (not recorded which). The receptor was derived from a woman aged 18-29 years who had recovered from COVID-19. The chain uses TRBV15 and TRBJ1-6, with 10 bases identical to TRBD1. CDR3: CATSRDLPGQGLWNSPLHF. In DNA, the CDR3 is TGTGCCACCAGCAGAGACTTACCGGGACAGGGGCTTTGGAATTCACCCCTCCACTTT.